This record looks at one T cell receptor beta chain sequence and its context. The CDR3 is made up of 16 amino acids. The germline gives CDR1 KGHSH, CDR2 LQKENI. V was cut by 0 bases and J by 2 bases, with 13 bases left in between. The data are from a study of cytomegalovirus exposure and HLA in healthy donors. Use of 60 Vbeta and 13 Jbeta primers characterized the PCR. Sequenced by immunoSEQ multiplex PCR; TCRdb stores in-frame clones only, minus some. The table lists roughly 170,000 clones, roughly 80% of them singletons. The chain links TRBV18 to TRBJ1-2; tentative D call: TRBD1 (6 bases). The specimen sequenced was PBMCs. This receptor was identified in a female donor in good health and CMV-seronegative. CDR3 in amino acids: CASSPPRPGENYGYTF. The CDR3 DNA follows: TGTGCCAGCTCACCACCGAGGCCAGGGGAAAACTATGGCTACACCTTC. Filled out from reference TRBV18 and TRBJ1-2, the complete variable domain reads NAGVMQNPRHLVRRRGQEARLRCSPMKGHSHVYWYRQLPEEGLKFMVYLQKENIIDESGMPKERFSAEFPKEGPSILRIQQVVRGDSAAYFCASSPPRPGENYGYTFGSGTRLTVV.